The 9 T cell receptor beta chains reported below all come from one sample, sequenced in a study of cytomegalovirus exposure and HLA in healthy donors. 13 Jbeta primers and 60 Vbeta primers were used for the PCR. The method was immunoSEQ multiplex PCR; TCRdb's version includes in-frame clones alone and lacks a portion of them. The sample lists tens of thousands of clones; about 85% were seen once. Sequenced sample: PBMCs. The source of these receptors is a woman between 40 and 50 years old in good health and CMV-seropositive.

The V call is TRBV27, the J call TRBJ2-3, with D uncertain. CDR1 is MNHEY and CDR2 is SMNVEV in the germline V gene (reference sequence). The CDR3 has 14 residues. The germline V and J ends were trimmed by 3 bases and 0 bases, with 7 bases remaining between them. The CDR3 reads CASSFRGSTDTQYF. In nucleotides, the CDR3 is TGTGCCAGCAGTTTCAGAGGAAGCACAGATACGCAGTATTTT.

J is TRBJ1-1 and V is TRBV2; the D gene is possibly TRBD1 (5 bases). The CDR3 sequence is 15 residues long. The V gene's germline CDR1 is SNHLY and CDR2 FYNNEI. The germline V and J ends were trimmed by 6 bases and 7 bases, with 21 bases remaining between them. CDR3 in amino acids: CASSQIAGTANEAFF. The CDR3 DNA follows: TGTGCCAGCAGCCAGATTGCCGGGACTGCCAATGAAGCTTTCTTT.

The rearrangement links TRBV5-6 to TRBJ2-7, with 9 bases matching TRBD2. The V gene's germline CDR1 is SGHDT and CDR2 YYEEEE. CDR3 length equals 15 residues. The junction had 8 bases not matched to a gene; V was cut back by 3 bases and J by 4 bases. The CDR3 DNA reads TGTGCCAGCAGCTCCATCGGCGGGGGGGAGTACGAGCAGTACTTC. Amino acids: CASSSIGGGEYEQYF.

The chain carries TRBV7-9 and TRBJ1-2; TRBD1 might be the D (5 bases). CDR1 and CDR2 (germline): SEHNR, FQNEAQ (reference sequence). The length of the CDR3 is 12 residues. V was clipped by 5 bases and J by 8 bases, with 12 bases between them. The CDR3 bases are TGTGCCAGCAGCCAGGGTCCGATGGGCTACACCTTC. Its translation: CASSQGPMGYTF.

CDR3 loop: CASSPGRQGYEQYF. Written as DNA, the CDR3 is TGTGCCAGCTCACCGGGGCGACAGGGGTACGAGCAGTACTTC. The J gene is TRBJ2-7, the V gene TRBV18; 8 bases line up with TRBD1. With V trimmed by 3 bases and J by 4 bases, 5 bases remained unmatched. The CDR3 covers 14 residues. Per the germline V gene, CDR1 is KGHSH and CDR2 is LQKENI.

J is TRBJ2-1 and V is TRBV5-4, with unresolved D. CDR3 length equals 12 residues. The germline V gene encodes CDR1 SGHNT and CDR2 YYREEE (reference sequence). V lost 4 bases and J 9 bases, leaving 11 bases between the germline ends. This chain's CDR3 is CASSPQDGEQFF. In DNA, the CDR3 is TGTGCCAGCAGCCCTCAGGATGGTGAGCAGTTCTTC.

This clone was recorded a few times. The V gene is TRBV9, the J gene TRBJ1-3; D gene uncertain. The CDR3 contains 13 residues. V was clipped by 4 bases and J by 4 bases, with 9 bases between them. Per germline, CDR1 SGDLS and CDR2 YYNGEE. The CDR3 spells CASSPIGGNTIYF. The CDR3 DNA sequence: TGTGCCAGCAGCCCCATTGGCGGAAACACCATATATTTT. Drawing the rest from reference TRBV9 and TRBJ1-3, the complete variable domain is DSGVTQTPKHLITATGQRVTLRCSPRSGDLSVYWYQQSLDQGLQFLIQYYNGEERAKGNILERFSAQQFPDLHSELNLSSLELGDSALYFCASSPIGGNTIYFGEGSWLTVV.

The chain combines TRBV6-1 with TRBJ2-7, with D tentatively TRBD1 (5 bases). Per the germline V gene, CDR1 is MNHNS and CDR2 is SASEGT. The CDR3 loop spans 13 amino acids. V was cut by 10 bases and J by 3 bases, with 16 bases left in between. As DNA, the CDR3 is TGTGCCAACACAAAGCAGGGTTTCTACGAGCAGTACTTC. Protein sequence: CANTKQGFYEQYF.

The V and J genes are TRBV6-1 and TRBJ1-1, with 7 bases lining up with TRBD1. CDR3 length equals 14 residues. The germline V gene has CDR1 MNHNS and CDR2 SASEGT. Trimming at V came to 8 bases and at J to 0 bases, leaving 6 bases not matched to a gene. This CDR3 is CASGLGQLNTEAFF. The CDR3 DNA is TGTGCCAGCGGGTTGGGACAGTTGAACACTGAAGCTTTCTTT.